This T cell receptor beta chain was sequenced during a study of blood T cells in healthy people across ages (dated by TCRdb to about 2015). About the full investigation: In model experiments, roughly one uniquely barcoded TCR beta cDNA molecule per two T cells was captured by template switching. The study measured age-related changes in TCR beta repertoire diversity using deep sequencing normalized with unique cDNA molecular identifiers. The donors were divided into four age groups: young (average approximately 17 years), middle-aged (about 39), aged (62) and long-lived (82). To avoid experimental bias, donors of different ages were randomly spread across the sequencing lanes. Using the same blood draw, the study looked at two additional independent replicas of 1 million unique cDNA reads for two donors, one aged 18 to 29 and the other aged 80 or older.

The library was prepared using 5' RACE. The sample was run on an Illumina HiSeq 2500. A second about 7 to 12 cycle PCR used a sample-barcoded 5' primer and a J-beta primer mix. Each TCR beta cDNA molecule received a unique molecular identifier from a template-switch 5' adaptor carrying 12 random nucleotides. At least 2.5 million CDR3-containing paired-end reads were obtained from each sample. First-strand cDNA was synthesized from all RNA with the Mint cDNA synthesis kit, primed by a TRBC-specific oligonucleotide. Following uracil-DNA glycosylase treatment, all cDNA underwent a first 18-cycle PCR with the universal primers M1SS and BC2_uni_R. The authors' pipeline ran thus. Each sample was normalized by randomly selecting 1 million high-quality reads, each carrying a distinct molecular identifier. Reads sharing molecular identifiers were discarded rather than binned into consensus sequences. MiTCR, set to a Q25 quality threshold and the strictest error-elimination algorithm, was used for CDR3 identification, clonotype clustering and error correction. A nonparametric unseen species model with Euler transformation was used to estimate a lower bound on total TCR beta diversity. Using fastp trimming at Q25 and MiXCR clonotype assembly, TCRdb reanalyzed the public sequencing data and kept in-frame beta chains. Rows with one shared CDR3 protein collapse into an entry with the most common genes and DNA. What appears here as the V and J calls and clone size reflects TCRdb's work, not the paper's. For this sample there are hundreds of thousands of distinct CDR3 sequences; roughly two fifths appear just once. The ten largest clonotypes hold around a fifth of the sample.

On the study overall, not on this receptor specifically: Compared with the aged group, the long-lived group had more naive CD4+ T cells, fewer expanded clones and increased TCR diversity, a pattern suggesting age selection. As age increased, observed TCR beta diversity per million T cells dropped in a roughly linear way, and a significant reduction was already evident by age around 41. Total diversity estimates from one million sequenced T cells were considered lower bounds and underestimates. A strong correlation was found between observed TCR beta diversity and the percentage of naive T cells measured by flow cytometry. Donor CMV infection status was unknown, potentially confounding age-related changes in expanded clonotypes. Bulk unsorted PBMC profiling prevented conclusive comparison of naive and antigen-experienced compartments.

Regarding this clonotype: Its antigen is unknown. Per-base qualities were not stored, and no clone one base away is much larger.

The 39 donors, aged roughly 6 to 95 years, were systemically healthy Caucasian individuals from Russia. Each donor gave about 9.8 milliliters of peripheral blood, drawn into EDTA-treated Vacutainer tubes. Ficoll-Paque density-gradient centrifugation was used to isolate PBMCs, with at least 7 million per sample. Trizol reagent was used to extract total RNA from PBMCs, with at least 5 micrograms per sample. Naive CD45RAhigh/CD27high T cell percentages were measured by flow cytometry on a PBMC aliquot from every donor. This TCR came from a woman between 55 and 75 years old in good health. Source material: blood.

The DNA reads as follows: TGTGCCGCCCAGTCTCAGGGGACAGGGGGGAAAAAACTGTTTTTT. Its amino acids are CAAQSQGTGGKKLFF. Recombination connected TRBV30 to TRBJ1-4, and 11 junction bases match TRBD1. Unmatched junction bases come to 14, with V trimmed by 8 bases and J by 9 bases. The germline V gene (reference sequence) supplies CDR1 GTSNPN and CDR2 SVGIG. The CDR3 spans 15 residues, from the cysteine through the phenylalanine. Only the CDR3 DNA is retained, 45 bases long and in frame from the first base.